These 14 T cell receptor beta chains share one sample of origin, sequenced in a study of T cell responses to AZD1222 COVID-19 vaccine. The data were produced by immunoSEQ multiplex PCR, yet TCRdb's version contains in-frame clones alone and is incomplete. Of about 130,000 clones in the sample, 80% to 90% were seen once. This material consisted of peripheral blood, taken on day 0 of AZD1222 vaccination. The receptors stem from an adult in good health.

The rearrangement joins TRBV5-1 to TRBJ2-5; 9 nucleotides match TRBD1. The V gene end was trimmed by 3 bases and the J gene end by 5 bases; junction bases not matched to a gene: 5. CDR1 is SGHRS, CDR2 YFSETQ, per germline. The CDR3 sequence is 14 residues long. In nucleotides, the CDR3 is TGCGCCAGCAGCTCGGGACAGGGTGGGGAGACCCAGTACTTC. Translating gives CASSSGQGGETQYF.

The CDR3 DNA sequence: TGTGCCAGTAGTCCTGGCGACAGATTGAACACTGAAGCTTTCTTT. Its protein is CASSPGDRLNTEAFF. V usage is TRBV19 and J usage is TRBJ1-1, with D perhaps matching TRBD1 (5 bases). CDR3 length: 15 residues. Germline V gene sequence: CDR1 LNHDA, CDR2 SQIVND (reference sequence). V was pared by 5 bases and J by 0 bases, with 13 bases between.

This chain's CDR3 is CASSRTGTEAFF. DNA for the CDR3: TGTGCCAGCAGTCGTACCGGGACAGAAGCTTTCTTT. This chain uses TRBV12-3 or TRBV12-4 with TRBJ1-1; D might be TRBD1 (6 bases). The CDR3 loop spans 12 amino acids. V was pared by 5 bases and J by 8 bases, with 12 bases between.

This chain uses TRBV7-2 with TRBJ1-4; 7 positions match TRBD1. The ends lost 4 bases at V and 8 bases at J; junction bases unmatched: 10. The CDR3 has 15 residues. CDR1 is SGHTA and CDR2 is FQGNSA in the germline V gene. CDR3 sequence reads: CASSYSTGVGEKLFF. The CDR3 region has the DNA TGTGCCAGCAGCTACAGTACAGGGGTGGGAGAAAAACTGTTTTTT.

The rearrangement joins TRBV7-2 to TRBJ1-1, with TRBD1 identical over 7 bases. After removal of 4 bases from V and 8 bases from J, the junction contained 13 bases not matched to a gene. CDR1 and CDR2 from the germline V gene are SGHTA and FQGNSA. This CDR3 has 15 amino acids. The chain's CDR3 is CASSSPAGTAREAFF. In nucleotides, the CDR3 is TGTGCCAGCAGCTCCCCCGCGGGGACAGCCAGGGAAGCTTTCTTT.

This clone was seen more than once but under ten times. This rearrangement joins TRBV12-3 or TRBV12-4 to TRBJ1-2, with TRBD1 as a possible D gene (5 bases). The CDR3 consists of 13 residues. Trimming took off 6 bases at V and 6 bases at J, with 14 bases between the two ends. CDR3 in amino acids: CASRGRGANGYTF. The CDR3 region has the DNA TGTGCCAGCAGGGGAAGAGGGGCAAATGGCTACACCTTC.

This clone was seen only once. The chain uses TRBV9 and TRBJ2-2; D unresolved. CDR3 length: 12 residues. With 7 bases removed from V and 0 bases from J, the gap between germline ends came to 4 bases. Germline CDR1 is SGDLS and CDR2 is YYNGEE. The CDR3 nucleotides are TGTGCCAGCTGTCCGAACACCGGGGAGCTGTTTTTT. Protein product: CASCPNTGELFF.

The chain couples TRBV6-5 to TRBJ2-5; D is uncertain. The germline V gene has CDR1 MNHEY and CDR2 SVGAGI. The CDR3 loop spans 12 amino acids. V was trimmed by 2 bases and J by 5 bases, leaving 6 bases between them. The CDR3 protein is CASSYMGETQYF. CDR3 sequence (DNA): TGTGCCAGCAGTTACATGGGTGAGACCCAGTACTTC.

This chain uses TRBV9 with TRBJ1-1; 7 bases match TRBD1. The germline V gene encodes CDR1 SGDLS and CDR2 YYNGEE. J lost 11 bases, V lost 4 bases, and 5 bases had no gene match. The CDR3 loop spans 11 amino acids. In nucleotides, the CDR3 is TGTGCCAGCAGCCTAGAGGGGGCGGCTTTCTTT. Translating it yields CASSLEGAAFF.

Here the CDR3 reads CASSSTWETNTEAFF. As DNA, the CDR3 is TGTGCCAGCAGCTCCACTTGGGAGACTAACACTGAAGCTTTCTTT. The chain uses TRBV7-2 and TRBJ1-1; D not resolved. The CDR3 is made up of 15 amino acids. Germline CDR1 is SGHTA and CDR2 is FQGNSA. V lost 4 bases and J lost 2, with 14 bases in between.

The sample holds one count of this clone. V gene TRBV19 combines with J gene TRBJ1-1; no clear D. The germline V and J ends were trimmed by 5 bases and 0 bases, with 19 bases remaining between them. Germline CDR1 is LNHDA and CDR2 is SQIVND (reference sequence). The CDR3 extends over 17 amino acids. The CDR3 protein is CASSSNLREVMNTEAFF. In nucleotides, the CDR3 is TGTGCCAGTAGTTCAAACCTCCGGGAAGTCATGAACACTGAAGCTTTCTTT. Using reference TRBV19 and TRBJ1-1 for the parts outside the CDR3, the full variable domain is DGGITQSPKYLFRKEGQNVTLSCEQNLNHDAMYWYRQDPGQGLRLIYYSQIVNDFQKGDIAEGYSVSREKKESFPLTVTSAQKNPTAFYLCASSSNLREVMNTEAFFGQGTRLTVV.

This CDR3 reads CASQISPSMNTEAFF. The CDR3 DNA reads TGCGCCAGCCAGATTTCCCCAAGCATGAACACTGAAGCTTTCTTT. The chain carries TRBV5-1 and TRBJ1-1; no definite D call. There are 15 residues in the CDR3. Trimming shortened V by 7 bases and J by 0 bases, and 16 bases separated the two germline ends. From germline, CDR1 is SGHRS and CDR2 YFSETQ.

This chain's CDR3 is CASKGPVLGEKLFF. CDR3 in DNA: TGTGCCAGCAAAGGCCCGGTGTTGGGTGAAAAACTGTTTTTT. The chain links TRBV6-5 to TRBJ1-4; D unresolved. Between the trimmed V and J ends, which lost 7 bases and 7 bases, there was a span of 16 bases. Germline loops: CDR1 MNHEY, CDR2 SVGAGI. The CDR3 is made up of 14 amino acids.

This clone has just one count. This chain joins TRBV7-2 and TRBJ2-1, with TRBD2 matching over 13 bases. Germline CDR1 reads SGHTA; CDR2 reads FQGNSA. The CDR3 runs 16 residues. J gave up 9 bases and V 6 bases, and 11 bases lay outside the gene matches. The CDR3 loop reads CASRSLTSGRAGEQFF. Written as DNA, the CDR3 is TGTGCCAGCAGGTCCCTAACTAGCGGGAGGGCTGGTGAGCAGTTCTTC.